Presented here are 3 T cell receptor beta chains from one specimen sequenced in a study of cytomegalovirus exposure and HLA in healthy donors. This PCR relied on a set of 60 Vbeta primers and 13 Jbeta primers. The table came from immunoSEQ multiplex PCR; TCRdb's copy has only in-frame clones and leaves some out. The data show 210,000 or so clones, more than 70% seen once. Sequencing was performed on PBMCs. The receptors were gathered from a human donor in good health.

The chain is built from TRBV4-1 and TRBJ2-7; TRBD2 agrees at 12 bases. This CDR3 has 15 amino acids. The V segment lost 8 bases and the J segment 0 bases; nucleotides outside the gene matches: 5. Germline V CDR1 and CDR2: MGHRA, YSYEKL. The CDR3 DNA follows: TGCGCCAGCTCCCGGACTAGCGGGACCTCCTACGAGCAGTACTTC. Amino acid sequence: CASSRTSGTSYEQYF.

The chain joins TRBV9 to TRBJ2-7; TRBD2 matches at 8 bases. V was pared by 0 bases and J by 0 bases, with 2 bases of the junction left unmatched. The CDR3 length is 15 residues. Per the germline V gene, CDR1 is SGDLS and CDR2 is YYNGEE. The CDR3 loop reads CASSVESGSSYEQYF. The CDR3 DNA follows: TGTGCCAGCAGCGTAGAGAGCGGGAGCTCCTACGAGCAGTACTTC. Looking up the rest from reference TRBV9 and TRBJ2-7 gives the full variable domain: DSGVTQTPKHLITATGQRVTLRCSPRSGDLSVYWYQQSLDQGLQFLIQYYNGEERAKGNILERFSAQQFPDLHSELNLSSLELGDSALYFCASSVESGSSYEQYFGPGTRLTVT.

This sequence joins TRBV28 and TRBJ2-1; 8 bases agree with TRBD2. The CDR3 has 16 amino acids. J was trimmed by 5 bases and V by 3 bases; bases with no gene match: 9. The germline gives CDR1 MDHEN, CDR2 SYDVKM. CDR3: CASSFQPGGADNEQFF. The DNA for the CDR3 is TGTGCCAGCAGTTTCCAACCGGGAGGGGCCGACAATGAGCAGTTCTTC.